Each of the 16 T cell receptor beta chains below was sequenced from the same sample in a study of Graves' ophthalmopathy and Graves' hyperthyroidism. Scientists amplified the TCR beta CDR3 regions from RNA transcripts. First-round RT-PCR used HTBI primers; second-round multiplex PCR followed. One entry per CDR3 protein, called by TCRdb with MiXCR from the multiplex PCR reads. The repertoire holds a few hundred thousand distinct CDR3 sequences, with approximately 15% as singletons. Sequenced material: peripheral blood. These receptors came from a woman under 30 with stable Graves' hyperthyroidism.

With regard to this clonotype: One end of the junction is discordant with germline, which a read error may explain. The V gene is TRBV7-3, the J gene TRBJ2-5; 13 nucleotides line up with TRBD2. This CDR3 is 16 amino acids long. Per the germline V gene, CDR1 is SGHTA and CDR2 is FQGTGA. The CDR3: CASSPPGLAGKETKYF. As DNA, the CDR3 is TGTGCCAGCAGCCCACCGGGACTAGCGGGGAAAGAGACCAAGTACTTC.

In its sample, this clonotype was seen many times. The chain combines TRBV11-2 with TRBJ1-1, with 9 positions matching TRBD1. Germline assignment: CDR1 SGHAT and CDR2 FQNNGV. V lost 1 base and J lost 0; bases outside the gene matches: 6. The CDR3 has 17 residues. CDR3 DNA sequence: TGTGCCAGCAGCTTAGGGGGGACAGGGCCAATGAACACTGAAGCTTTCTTT. This codes for CASSLGGTGPMNTEAFF.

This clonotype was seen ten or more times. The chain links TRBV6-1 to TRBJ2-5, with 10 bases that match TRBD1. Germline CDR1 MNHNS, CDR2 SASEGT. CDR3 length: 13 amino acids. Losses at the gene ends were 10 bases for V and 5 bases for J; bases not matched to a gene: 7. The chain's CDR3 is CATRDRGLETQYF. CDR3 sequence (DNA): TGTGCCACCCGGGACAGGGGTTTGGAGACCCAGTACTTC.

This clonotype was counted between two and nine times. The rearrangement joins TRBV20-1 to TRBJ1-1, with 7 positions matching TRBD1. CDR1 and CDR2 from the germline V gene are DFQATT and SNEGSKA (reference sequence). The CDR3 contains 16 residues. J lost 2 bases, V lost 0 bases, and 9 bases had no gene match. This chain's CDR3 is CSARDLRDRKNTEAFF. The CDR3 DNA reads TGCAGTGCTAGAGATCTGAGGGACAGAAAAAACACTGAAGCTTTCTTT.

This clonotype was recorded a few times. The CDR3 is CASSLRTRDTGELFF. The DNA of the CDR3 is TGTGCCAGCAGCTTAAGGACTCGGGACACCGGGGAGCTGTTTTTT. This chain joins TRBV11-3 and TRBJ2-2; D is possibly TRBD2 (5 bases). CDR1 and CDR2 from the germline V gene are SGHNT and YENEEA. The CDR3 runs 15 residues. Trimming took off 2 bases at V and 3 bases at J, with 10 bases between the two ends.

The table lists this clonotype with many counts. The rearrangement links TRBV6-1 to TRBJ2-6; D assignment may be TRBD1 or TRBD2 (5 bases each). Germline CDR1 is MNHNS and CDR2 is SASEGT. This CDR3 comprises 17 residues. V dropped 4 bases and J dropped 1 base, with 14 bases sitting between them. The CDR3 DNA reads as TGTGCCAGCAGTGTCCGGGGCTTGACTTCTGGGGCCAACGTCCTGACTTTC. As protein: CASSVRGLTSGANVLTF.

Ten or more counts support this clonotype. This chain uses TRBV12-3 or TRBV12-4 with TRBJ1-2; the D is unclear. V lost 6 bases and J lost 6, with 17 bases in between. The CDR3 consists of 14 residues. CDR3 sequence reads: CASRDFPGENGYTF. The CDR3 DNA follows: TGTGCCAGCAGGGACTTTCCCGGGGAGAATGGCTACACCTTC.

The V call is TRBV12-3 or TRBV12-4, the J call TRBJ1-1; TRBD1 matches at 9 bases. This CDR3 is 18 amino acids long. Trimming at V came to 3 bases and at J to 3 bases, leaving 14 bases not matched to a gene. CDR3 bases: TGTGCCAGCAGTTTGACCTCGGGACAGGGAGGCCTGGACACTGAAGCTTTCTTT. This gives the protein CASSLTSGQGGLDTEAFF.

This chain uses TRBV4-1 with TRBJ2-7; D possibly corresponds to TRBD1 (5 bases). The length of the CDR3 is 15 residues. In germline, CDR1 is MGHRA, CDR2 YSYEKL. V gave up 1 base and J gave up 2 bases, with 12 bases separating them. In nucleotides, the CDR3 is TGCGCCAGCAGCCAAGGGGTTGACAGACCCTACGAGCAGTACTTC. Amino acid sequence: CASSQGVDRPYEQYF.

This clonotype was counted at least ten times. At one of its ends the junction is not consistent with the germline gene, which may arise from a read error. The chain couples TRBV7-8 to TRBJ2-4; maybe TRBD1 (6 bases). The length of the CDR3 is 12 residues. CDR1 and CDR2 from the germline V gene are SGHVS and FQNEAQ. In DNA form, the CDR3 reads TGTGCCAGCAGCCCCCAACCGGGACAAGAGACCTTC. Its protein product is CASSPQPGQETF. Combining the CDR3 with reference TRBV7-8 and TRBJ2-4 gives the whole variable domain GAGVSQSPRYKVAKRGQDVALRCDPISGHVSLFWYQQALGQGPEFLTYFQNEAQLDKSGLPSDRFFAERPEGSVSTLKIQRTQQEDSAVYLCASSPQPGQETFGAGTRLSVL.

This rearrangement joins TRBV29-1 to TRBJ1-1; D is undetermined. Trimming took off 2 bases at V and 0 bases at J, with 7 bases between the two ends. This CDR3 has 13 amino acids. The germline V gene has CDR1 SQVTM and CDR2 ANQGSEA. CDR3 sequence (DNA): TGCAGCGTTGAAAGCGGTATGAACACTGAAGCTTTCTTT. Its translation: CSVESGMNTEAFF.

There are many counts of this clonotype. The chain carries TRBV9 and TRBJ2-7; a weak D match, TRBD2 (6 bases). The V and J ends lost 7 bases and 5 bases respectively, with 16 bases between them. Germline V lookup: CDR1 SGDLS, CDR2 YYNGEE. The CDR3 covers 13 residues. The CDR3 spells CASGGAGLNEQYF. The CDR3 nucleotides are TGTGCCAGCGGAGGGGCCGGTTTGAACGAGCAGTACTTC.

The sample holds many counts of this clonotype. This sequence joins TRBV12-3 or TRBV12-4 and TRBJ2-7; 8 positions agree with TRBD1. Trimming removed 7 bases from V and 1 base from J; junction bases left unmatched: 6. The CDR3 is made up of 14 amino acids. CDR3 in DNA: TGTGCCAGCACCGATCGGACAGGGTCCTACGAGCAGTACTTC. It specifies CASTDRTGSYEQYF.

The sample holds a few counts of this clonotype. A read error may explain this, as a much larger clone is one base away. The chain couples TRBV24-1 to TRBJ2-2; 7 bases agree with TRBD1. V was clipped by 9 bases and J by 6 bases; unmatched bases: 6. The CDR3 has 13 amino acids. The germline gives CDR1 KGHDR, CDR2 SFDVKD. CDR3 amino acids: CATRQGFAGELFF. In DNA, the CDR3 is TGTGCCACCCGACAGGGTTTCGCCGGGGAGCTGTTTTTT.

The chain links TRBV10-3 to TRBJ1-1; TRBD1 matches 8 bases. The length of the CDR3 is 14 residues. The germline gives CDR1 ENHRY, CDR2 SYGVKD. V trimming: 6 bases; J trimming: 1 base; junction bases outside the gene matches: 4. This chain's CDR3 is CAISLDRGNTEAFF. For the CDR3, the DNA is TGTGCCATCAGCCTCGACAGGGGGAACACTGAAGCTTTCTTT.

This clonotype has at least ten counts. The DNA for the CDR3 is TGTGCCGAGGGGGTTCCGAACACCGGGGAGCTGTTTTTT. Protein product: CAEGVPNTGELFF. The gene calls are TRBV7-2 and TRBJ2-2; D perhaps matches TRBD1 (6 bases). The CDR3 spans 13 residues. CDR1 is SGHTA, CDR2 FQGNSA, per germline. Trimming left V 11 bases short and J 0 bases short, with 10 bases between.